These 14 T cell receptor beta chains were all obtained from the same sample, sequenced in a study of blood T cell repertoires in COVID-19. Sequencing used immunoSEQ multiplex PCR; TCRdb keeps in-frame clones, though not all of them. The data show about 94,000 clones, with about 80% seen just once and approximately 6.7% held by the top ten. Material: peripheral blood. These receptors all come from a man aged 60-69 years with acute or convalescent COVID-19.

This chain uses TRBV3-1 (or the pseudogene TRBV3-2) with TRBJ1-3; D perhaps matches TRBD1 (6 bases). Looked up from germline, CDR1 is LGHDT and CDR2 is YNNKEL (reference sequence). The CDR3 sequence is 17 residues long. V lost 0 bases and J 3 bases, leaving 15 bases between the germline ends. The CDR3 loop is CASSQDLGGAGGNTIYF. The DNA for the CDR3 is TGTGCCAGCAGCCAAGATCTGGGGGGGGCAGGTGGAAACACCATATATTTT.

The CDR3 DNA is TGTGCCAGCAGCCTCGCAGGGGGTGGTACTGAAGCTTTCTTT. This sequence encodes CASSLAGGGTEAFF. V is TRBV7-3 and J is TRBJ1-1; 7 nucleotides line up with TRBD1. This CDR3 spans 14 amino acids. In germline, CDR1 is SGHTA, CDR2 FQGTGA. Trimming took 5 bases from V and 5 from J; bases not matched to a gene: 8.

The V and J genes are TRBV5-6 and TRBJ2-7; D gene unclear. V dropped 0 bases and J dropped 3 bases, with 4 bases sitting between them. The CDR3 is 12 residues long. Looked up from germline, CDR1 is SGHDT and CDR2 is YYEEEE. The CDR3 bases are TGTGCCAGCAGCTTGGGCGTCTACGAGCAGTACTTC. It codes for CASSLGVYEQYF.

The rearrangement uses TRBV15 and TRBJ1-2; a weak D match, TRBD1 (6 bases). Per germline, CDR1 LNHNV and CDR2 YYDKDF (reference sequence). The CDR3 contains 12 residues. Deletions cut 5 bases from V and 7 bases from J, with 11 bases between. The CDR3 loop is CATSDHRAGYTF. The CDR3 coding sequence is TGTGCCACCAGCGATCACAGGGCTGGCTACACCTTC.

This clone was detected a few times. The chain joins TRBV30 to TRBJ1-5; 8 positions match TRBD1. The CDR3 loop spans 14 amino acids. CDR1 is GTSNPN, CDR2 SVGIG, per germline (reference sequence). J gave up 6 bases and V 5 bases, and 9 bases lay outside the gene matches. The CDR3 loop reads CAWGSTGESQPQHF. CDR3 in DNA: TGTGCCTGGGGTTCGACAGGGGAATCTCAGCCCCAGCATTTT.

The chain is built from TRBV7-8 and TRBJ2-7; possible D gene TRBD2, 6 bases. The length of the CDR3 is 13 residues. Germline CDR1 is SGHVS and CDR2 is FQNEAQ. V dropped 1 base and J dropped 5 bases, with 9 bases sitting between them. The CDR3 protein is CASSLGPGDEQYF. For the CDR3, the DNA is TGTGCCAGCAGCTTAGGACCGGGAGACGAGCAGTACTTC.

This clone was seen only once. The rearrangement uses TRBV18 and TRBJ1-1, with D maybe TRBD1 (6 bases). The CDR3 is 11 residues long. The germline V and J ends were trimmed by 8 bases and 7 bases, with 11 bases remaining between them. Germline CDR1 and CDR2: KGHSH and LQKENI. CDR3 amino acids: CASVADSEAFF. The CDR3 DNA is TGTGCCAGCGTCGCGGACAGTGAAGCTTTCTTT.

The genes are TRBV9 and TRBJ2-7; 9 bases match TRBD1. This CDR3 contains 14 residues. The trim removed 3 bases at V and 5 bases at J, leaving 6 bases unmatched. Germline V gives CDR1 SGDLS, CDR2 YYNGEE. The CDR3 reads CASSEGQGYHEQYF. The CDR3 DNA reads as TGTGCCAGCAGCGAGGGACAGGGTTACCACGAGCAGTACTTC.

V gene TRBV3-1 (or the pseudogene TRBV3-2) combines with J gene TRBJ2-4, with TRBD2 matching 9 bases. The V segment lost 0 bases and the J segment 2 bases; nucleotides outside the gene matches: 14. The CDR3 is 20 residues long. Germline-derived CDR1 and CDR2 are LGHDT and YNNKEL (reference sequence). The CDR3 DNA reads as TGTGCCAGCAGCCAAGAGACCCCTGGGCTAGCGGGGATGACCAAAAACATTCAGTACTTC. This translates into CASSQETPGLAGMTKNIQYF.

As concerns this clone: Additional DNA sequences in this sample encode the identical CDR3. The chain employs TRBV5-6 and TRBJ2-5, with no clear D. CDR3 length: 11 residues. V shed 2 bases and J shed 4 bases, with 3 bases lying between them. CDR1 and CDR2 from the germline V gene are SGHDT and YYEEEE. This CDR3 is CASSFRETQYF. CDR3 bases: TGTGCCAGCAGCTTCAGAGAGACCCAGTACTTC.

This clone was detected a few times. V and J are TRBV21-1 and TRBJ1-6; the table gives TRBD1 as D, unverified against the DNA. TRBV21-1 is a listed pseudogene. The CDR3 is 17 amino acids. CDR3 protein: CASSSLPGTENNSPLHF. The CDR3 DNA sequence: TGTGCCAGCAGCAGTCTTCCCGGGACAGAGAATAATTCACCCCTCCACTTT.

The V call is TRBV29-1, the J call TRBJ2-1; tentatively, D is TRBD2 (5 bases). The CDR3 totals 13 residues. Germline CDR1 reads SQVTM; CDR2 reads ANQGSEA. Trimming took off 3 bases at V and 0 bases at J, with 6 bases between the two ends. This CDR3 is CSVERASYNEQFF. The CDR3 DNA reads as TGCAGCGTTGAGCGGGCCTCCTACAATGAGCAGTTCTTC.

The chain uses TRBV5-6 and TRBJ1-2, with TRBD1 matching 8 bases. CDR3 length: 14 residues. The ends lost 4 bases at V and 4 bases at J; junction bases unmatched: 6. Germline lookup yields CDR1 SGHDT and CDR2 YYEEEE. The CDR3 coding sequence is TGTGCCAGCAGCCAAAGGACAGGGCCCTATGGCTACACCTTC. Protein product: CASSQRTGPYGYTF.

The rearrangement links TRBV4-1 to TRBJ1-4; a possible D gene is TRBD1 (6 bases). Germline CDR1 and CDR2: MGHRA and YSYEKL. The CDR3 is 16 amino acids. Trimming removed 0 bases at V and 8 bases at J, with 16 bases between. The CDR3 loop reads CASSQESGTPLEKLFF. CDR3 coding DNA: TGCGCCAGCAGCCAAGAATCCGGGACACCTTTGGAAAAACTGTTTTTT.